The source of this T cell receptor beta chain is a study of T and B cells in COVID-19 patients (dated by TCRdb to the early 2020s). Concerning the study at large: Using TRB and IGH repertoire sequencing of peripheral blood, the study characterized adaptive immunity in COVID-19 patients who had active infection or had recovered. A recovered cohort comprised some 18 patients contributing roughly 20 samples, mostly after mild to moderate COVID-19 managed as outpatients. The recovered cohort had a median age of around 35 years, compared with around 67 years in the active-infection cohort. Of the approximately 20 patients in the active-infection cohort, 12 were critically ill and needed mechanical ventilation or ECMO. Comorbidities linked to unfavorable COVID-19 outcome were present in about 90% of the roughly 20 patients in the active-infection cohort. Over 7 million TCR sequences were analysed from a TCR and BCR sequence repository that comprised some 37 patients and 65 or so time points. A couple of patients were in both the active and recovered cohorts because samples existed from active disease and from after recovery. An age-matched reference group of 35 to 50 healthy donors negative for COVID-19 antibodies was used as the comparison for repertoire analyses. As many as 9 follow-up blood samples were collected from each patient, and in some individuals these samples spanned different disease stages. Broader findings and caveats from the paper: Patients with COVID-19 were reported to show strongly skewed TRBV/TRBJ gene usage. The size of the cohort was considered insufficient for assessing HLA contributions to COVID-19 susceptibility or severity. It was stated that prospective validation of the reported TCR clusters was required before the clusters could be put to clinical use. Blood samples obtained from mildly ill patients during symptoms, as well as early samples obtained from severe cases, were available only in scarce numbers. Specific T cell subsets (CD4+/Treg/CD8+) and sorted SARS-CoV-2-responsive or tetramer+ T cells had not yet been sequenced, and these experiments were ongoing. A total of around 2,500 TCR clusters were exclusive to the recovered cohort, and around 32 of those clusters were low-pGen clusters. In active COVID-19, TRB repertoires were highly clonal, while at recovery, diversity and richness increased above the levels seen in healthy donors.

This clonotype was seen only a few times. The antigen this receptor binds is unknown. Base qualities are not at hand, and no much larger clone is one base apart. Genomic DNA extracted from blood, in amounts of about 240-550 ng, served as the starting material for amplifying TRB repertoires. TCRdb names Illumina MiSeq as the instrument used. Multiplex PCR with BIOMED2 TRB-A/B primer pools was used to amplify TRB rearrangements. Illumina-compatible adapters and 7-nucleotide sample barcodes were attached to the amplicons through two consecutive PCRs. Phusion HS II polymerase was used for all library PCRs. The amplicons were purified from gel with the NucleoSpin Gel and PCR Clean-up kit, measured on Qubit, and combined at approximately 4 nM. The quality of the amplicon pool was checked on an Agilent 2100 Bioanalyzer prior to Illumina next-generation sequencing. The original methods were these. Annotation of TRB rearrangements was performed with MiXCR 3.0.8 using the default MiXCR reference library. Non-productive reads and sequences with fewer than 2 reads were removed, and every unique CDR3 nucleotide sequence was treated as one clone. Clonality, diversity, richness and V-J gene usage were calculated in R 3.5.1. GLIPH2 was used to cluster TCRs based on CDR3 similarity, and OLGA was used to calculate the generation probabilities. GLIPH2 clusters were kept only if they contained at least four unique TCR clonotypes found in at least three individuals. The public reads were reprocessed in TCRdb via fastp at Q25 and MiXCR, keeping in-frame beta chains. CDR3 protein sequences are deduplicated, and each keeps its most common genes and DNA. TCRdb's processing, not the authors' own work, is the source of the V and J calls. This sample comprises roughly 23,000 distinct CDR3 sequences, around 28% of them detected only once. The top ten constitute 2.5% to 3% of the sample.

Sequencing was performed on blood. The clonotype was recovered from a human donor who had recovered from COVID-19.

The nucleotides read TGTGCCGGGGGAACAGGGGTGGCGGAAAAACTGTTTTTT. Its protein product is CAGGTGVAEKLFF. The chain employs TRBV12-3 or TRBV12-4 and TRBJ1-4; TRBD1 agrees with 7 junctional bases. V is cut back by 11 bases and J by 8 bases, with 11 bases in the junction unmatched. From the cysteine through the phenylalanine, the CDR3 covers 13 amino acids. The only DNA kept is the CDR3, 39 bases in frame from the first base.